Below, 26 T cell receptor beta chains from the same sample are listed, as sequenced in a study of monozygotic twins with inflammatory bowel disease. TCRdb re-called the 5' RACE reads and shows each CDR3 protein once, DNA omitted. Its listing shows 300,000 to 400,000 distinct CDR3 sequences. The specimen sequenced was blood. The receptors were gathered from a human donor with ulcerative colitis or Crohn's disease, or a healthy co-twin of an affected twin (not recorded which).

This chain joins TRBV6-5 and TRBJ1-2; TCRdb selects TRBD1, and the lack of DNA leaves this call unchecked. CDR3 length: 13 residues. CDR1 is MNHEY, CDR2 SVGAGI, per germline. CDR3 sequence: CASSYGGSYGYTF.

This chain uses TRBV15 with TRBJ1-2; without DNA, the TCRdb call of TRBD1 cannot be checked. The CDR3 contains 18 residues. Germline values: CDR1 LNHNV, CDR2 YYDKDF (reference sequence). The CDR3 loop is CATSRAGRPGHSFYGYTF.

The CDR3 sequence: CSVASLAGGPRTDTQYF. The chain carries TRBV29-1 and TRBJ2-3; TCRdb's D call, TRBD2, is unchecked because there is no DNA. Germline V gene lookup returns CDR1 SQVTM and CDR2 ANQGSEA. This CDR3 spans 17 amino acids.

The CDR3 loop reads CASSGPRGPDYEQYF. The chain links TRBV18 to TRBJ2-7; with no DNA, the TCRdb D assignment of TRBD1 cannot be verified. The CDR3 is 15 amino acids. Germline V gene sequence: CDR1 KGHSH, CDR2 LQKENI.

The J gene is TRBJ2-7, the V gene TRBV11-1; absent DNA, TCRdb's TRBD1 call cannot be checked. This CDR3 is 14 amino acids long. CDR1 is SGHAT and CDR2 is FQDESV in the germline V gene (reference sequence). The CDR3 is CASSPGGSRYEQYF.

The chain employs TRBV5-5 and TRBJ2-4; TCRdb proposes TRBD1, but this gene call is untestable without DNA. The CDR3 spans 17 residues. In germline, CDR1 is SGHKS, CDR2 YYEKEE (reference sequence). CDR3 region: CASSLFRDREVGNIQYF. Full variable domain (rest looked up from reference TRBV5-5 and TRBJ2-4): DAGVTQSPTHLIKTRGQQVTLRCSPISGHKSVSWYQQVLGQGPQFIFQYYEKEERGRGNFPDRFSARQFPNYSSELNVNALLLGDSALYLCASSLFRDREVGNIQYFGAGTRLSVL.

The chain is built from TRBV27 and TRBJ2-4; TCRdb's D call, TRBD1, is unchecked because there is no DNA. The CDR3 covers 14 residues. The germline V gene has CDR1 MNHEY and CDR2 SMNVEV (reference sequence). CDR3 in amino acids: CASSRAGTVNIQYF.

V usage is TRBV15 and J usage is TRBJ1-3. The germline V gene encodes CDR1 LNHNV and CDR2 YYDKDF (reference sequence). This CDR3 is 17 amino acids long. The CDR3 loop is CATSRDPAGRVGNTIYF.

V usage is TRBV7-8 and J usage is TRBJ1-1. Germline CDR1 is SGHVS and CDR2 is FQNEAQ. This CDR3 has 16 residues. CDR3 protein: CASSFLSTRMNTEAFF.

The V and J genes are TRBV5-1 and TRBJ2-5. Germline V gene sequence: CDR1 SGHRS, CDR2 YFSETQ. This CDR3 region has 14 residues. The CDR3 loop is CASSRGGFQETQYF.

The V call is TRBV15, the J call TRBJ1-4; TCRdb's assignment of TRBD1 cannot be checked, as there is no DNA. Germline V gene sequence: CDR1 LNHNV, CDR2 YYDKDF (reference sequence). There are 16 residues in the CDR3. The chain's CDR3 is CATSRDRRAGSEKLFF.

The chain combines TRBV4-3 with TRBJ2-1; TCRdb selects TRBD2, and the lack of DNA leaves this call unchecked. This CDR3 spans 14 amino acids. Germline V CDR1 and CDR2: LGHNA, YSLEER. CDR3 in amino acids: CASSPGLVWSEQFF.

The chain couples TRBV6-2 or TRBV6-3 to TRBJ1-2; without DNA, the TCRdb call of TRBD1 cannot be checked. Germline CDR1 reads MNHEY; CDR2 reads SVGEGT. The CDR3 consists of 15 residues. The CDR3 sequence is CASSYGGQLSYGYTF.

The chain is built from TRBV6-2 or TRBV6-3 and TRBJ2-7; TCRdb gives TRBD1 as the D gene, but with no DNA this cannot be confirmed. Germline V gives CDR1 MNHEY, CDR2 SVGEGT. The CDR3 contains 14 residues. The CDR3 spells CASTHNGGGHEQYF.

The chain links TRBV3-1 to TRBJ2-1; TCRdb reports TRBD2, a call that lacks DNA to check it against. The CDR3 runs 17 residues. CDR1 and CDR2 (germline): LGHDT, YNNKEL (reference sequence). The chain's CDR3 is CASSQDRGLAENNEQFF.

The chain uses TRBV5-1 and TRBJ2-3; TCRdb reports TRBD1, a call that lacks DNA to check it against. Germline CDR1 is SGHRS and CDR2 is YFSETQ. CDR3 size: 15 residues. The chain's CDR3 is CASSPTGVRPDTQYF.

The chain has TRBV9 and TRBJ2-7; the D call from TCRdb, TRBD1, cannot be confirmed without DNA. CDR3 length equals 16 residues. CDR1 is SGDLS, CDR2 YYNGEE, per germline. The CDR3 sequence is CASSPDRLPDSYEQYF.

This chain connects TRBV7-7 to TRBJ2-4; as DNA is missing, the TRBD1 call by TCRdb cannot be tested. The CDR3 runs to 18 residues. In germline, CDR1 is SSHAT, CDR2 FNYEAQ (reference sequence). CDR3: CASRYDRGSNIAKNIQYF.

The rearrangement links TRBV5-1 to TRBJ1-1; lacking DNA, the TRBD1 call made by TCRdb goes unchecked. CDR1 SGHRS and CDR2 YFSETQ come from the germline V gene. The CDR3 runs 14 residues. This CDR3 is CASRRTGSNTEAFF.

This chain uses TRBV10-3 with TRBJ2-7; the D call from TCRdb, TRBD1, cannot be confirmed without DNA. The germline V gene encodes CDR1 ENHRY and CDR2 SYGVKD. The CDR3 runs 12 residues. The CDR3 here is CATGTLSYEQYF.

The CDR3 is CSARGWLGDTEAFF. The V and J genes are TRBV20-1 and TRBJ1-1; the TRBD1 assignment by TCRdb is unverifiable without DNA. The germline CDR1 and CDR2 sequences are DFQATT and SNEGSKA (reference sequence). This CDR3 region has 14 residues.

The gene calls are TRBV20-1 and TRBJ2-5; TCRdb's D gene call, TRBD1, goes unchecked for lack of DNA. Germline V CDR1 and CDR2: DFQATT, SNEGSKA (reference sequence). The CDR3 is made up of 12 amino acids. This chain's CDR3 is CSARVGGKTQYF.

The V and J genes are TRBV29-1 and TRBJ2-5; lacking DNA, the TRBD1 call made by TCRdb goes unchecked. Germline V CDR1 and CDR2: SQVTM, ANQGSEA. The CDR3 has 16 residues. CDR3 sequence: CSVEGPRTGRRETQYF.

The J gene is TRBJ2-5, the V gene TRBV29-1; TCRdb gives TRBD2 as the D gene, but with no DNA this cannot be confirmed. The CDR3 spans 13 residues. CDR1 SQVTM and CDR2 ANQGSEA come from the germline V gene. The CDR3 is CSAERGGPETQYF.

The J gene is TRBJ2-1, the V gene TRBV3-1; TCRdb's assignment of TRBD2 cannot be checked, as there is no DNA. Germline CDR1 and CDR2: LGHDT and YNNKEL (reference sequence). The CDR3 has 14 amino acids. The CDR3 loop reads CASSPWTRLDEQFF.

This sequence joins TRBV12-3 or TRBV12-4 and TRBJ1-5; TCRdb lists TRBD1, though no DNA is available to test this call. The CDR3 has 13 residues. CDR3 region: CDSSLEGYQPQHF.